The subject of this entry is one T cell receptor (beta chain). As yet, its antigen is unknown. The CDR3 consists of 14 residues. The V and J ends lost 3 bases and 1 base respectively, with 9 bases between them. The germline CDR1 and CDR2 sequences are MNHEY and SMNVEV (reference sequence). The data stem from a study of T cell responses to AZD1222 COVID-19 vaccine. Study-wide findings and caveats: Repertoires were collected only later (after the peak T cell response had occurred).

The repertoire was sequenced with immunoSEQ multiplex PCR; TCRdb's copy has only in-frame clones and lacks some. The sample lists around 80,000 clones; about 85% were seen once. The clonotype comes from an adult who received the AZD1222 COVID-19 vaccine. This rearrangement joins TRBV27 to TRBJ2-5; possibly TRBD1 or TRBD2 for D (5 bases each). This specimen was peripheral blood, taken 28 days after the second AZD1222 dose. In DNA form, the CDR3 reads TGTGCCAGCAGTTTCCAGGGAGCCCAAGAGACCCAGTACTTC. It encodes CASSFQGAQETQYF.